Sequencing of this T cell receptor (beta chain) was carried out in a study of blood T cell repertoires in COVID-19. With 9 bases removed from V and 2 bases from J, the gap between germline ends came to 15 bases. Germline CDR1 reads SGHNT; CDR2 reads YENEEA. The CDR3 length is 14 residues. This table comes from immunoSEQ multiplex PCR, and its TCRdb copy is limited to in-frame clones, with some not included. The sample includes about 270,000 clones, about 83% of them seen just once. The specimen was peripheral blood. The chain uses TRBV11-3 and TRBJ2-3; TRBD2 might be the D (5 bases). The TCR sequence derives from a woman between 45 and 65 years old who had recovered from COVID-19. DNA of the CDR3: TGTGCCAGTCGTCTGGGAGAAGACACAGATACGCAGTATTTT. Protein: CASRLGEDTDTQYF.